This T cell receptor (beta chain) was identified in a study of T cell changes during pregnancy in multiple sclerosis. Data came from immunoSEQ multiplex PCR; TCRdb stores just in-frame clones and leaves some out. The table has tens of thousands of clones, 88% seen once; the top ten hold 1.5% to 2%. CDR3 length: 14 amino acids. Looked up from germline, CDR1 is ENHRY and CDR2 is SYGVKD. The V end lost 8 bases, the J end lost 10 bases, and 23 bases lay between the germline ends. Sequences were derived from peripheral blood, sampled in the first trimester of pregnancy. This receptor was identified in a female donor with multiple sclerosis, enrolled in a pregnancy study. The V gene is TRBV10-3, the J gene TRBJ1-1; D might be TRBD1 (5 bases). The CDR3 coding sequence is TGTGCCATCGGCGACCTCGGGACTCTCGATAGAGCTTTCTTT. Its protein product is CAIGDLGTLDRAFF.